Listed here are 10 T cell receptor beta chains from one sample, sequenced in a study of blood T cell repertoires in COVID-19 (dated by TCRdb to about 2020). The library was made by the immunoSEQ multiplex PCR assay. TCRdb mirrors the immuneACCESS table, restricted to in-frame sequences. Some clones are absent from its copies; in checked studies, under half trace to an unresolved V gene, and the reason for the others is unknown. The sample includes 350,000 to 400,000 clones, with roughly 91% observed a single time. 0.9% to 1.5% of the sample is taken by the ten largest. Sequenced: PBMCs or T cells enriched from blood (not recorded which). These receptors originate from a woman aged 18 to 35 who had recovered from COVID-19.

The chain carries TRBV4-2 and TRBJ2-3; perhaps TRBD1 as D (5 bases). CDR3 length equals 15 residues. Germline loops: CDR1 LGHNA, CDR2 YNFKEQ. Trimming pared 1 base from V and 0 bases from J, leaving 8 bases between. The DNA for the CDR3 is TGTGCCAGCAGCCAAGCGACAGCAAGCACAGATACGCAGTATTTT. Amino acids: CASSQATASTDTQYF.

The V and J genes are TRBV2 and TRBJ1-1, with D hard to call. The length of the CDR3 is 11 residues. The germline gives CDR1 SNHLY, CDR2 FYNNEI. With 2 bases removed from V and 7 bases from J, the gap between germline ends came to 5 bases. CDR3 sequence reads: CASSESGEAFF. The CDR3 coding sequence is TGTGCCAGCAGTGAATCCGGTGAAGCTTTCTTT.

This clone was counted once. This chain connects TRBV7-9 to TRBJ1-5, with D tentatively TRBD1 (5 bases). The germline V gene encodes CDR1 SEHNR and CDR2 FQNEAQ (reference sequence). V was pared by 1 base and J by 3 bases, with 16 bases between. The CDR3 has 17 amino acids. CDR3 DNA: TGTGCCAGCAGCTTAGGGACGTCGGGGGGAAACAATCAGCCCCAGCATTTT. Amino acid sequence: CASSLGTSGGNNQPQHF.

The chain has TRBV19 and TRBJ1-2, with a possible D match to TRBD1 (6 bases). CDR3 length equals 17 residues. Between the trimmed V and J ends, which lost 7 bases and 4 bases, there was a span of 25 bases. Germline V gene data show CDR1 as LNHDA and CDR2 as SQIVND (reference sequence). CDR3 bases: TGTGCCAGTACTCCCCTCGGTAGGAGGGGGGGGACCTATGGCTACACCTTC. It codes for CASTPLGRRGGTYGYTF.

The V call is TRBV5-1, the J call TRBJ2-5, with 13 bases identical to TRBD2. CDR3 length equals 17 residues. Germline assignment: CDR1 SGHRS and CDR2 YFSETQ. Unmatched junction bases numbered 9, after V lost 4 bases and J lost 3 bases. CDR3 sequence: CASSARMGLAGKETQYF. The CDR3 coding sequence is TGCGCCAGCAGCGCGCGGATGGGACTAGCGGGGAAAGAGACCCAGTACTTC.

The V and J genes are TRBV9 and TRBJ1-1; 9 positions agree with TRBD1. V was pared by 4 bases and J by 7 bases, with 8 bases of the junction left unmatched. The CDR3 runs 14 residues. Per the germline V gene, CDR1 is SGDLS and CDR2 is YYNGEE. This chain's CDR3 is CASSISTGGIEAFF. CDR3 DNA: TGTGCCAGCAGCATAAGCACAGGGGGCATTGAAGCTTTCTTT.

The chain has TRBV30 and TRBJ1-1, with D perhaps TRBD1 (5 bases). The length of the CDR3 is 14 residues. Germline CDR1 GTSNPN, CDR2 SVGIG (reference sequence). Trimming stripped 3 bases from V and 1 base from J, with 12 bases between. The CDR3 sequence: CAWRTGTPNTEAFF. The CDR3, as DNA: TGTGCCTGGAGAACCGGGACTCCGAACACTGAAGCTTTCTTT.

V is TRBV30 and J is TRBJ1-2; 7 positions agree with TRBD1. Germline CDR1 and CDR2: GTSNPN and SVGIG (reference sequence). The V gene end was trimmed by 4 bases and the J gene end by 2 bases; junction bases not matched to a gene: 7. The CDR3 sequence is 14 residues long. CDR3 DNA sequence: TGTGCCTGGAATCCGGGACAGATAAACTATGGCTACACCTTC. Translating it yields CAWNPGQINYGYTF.

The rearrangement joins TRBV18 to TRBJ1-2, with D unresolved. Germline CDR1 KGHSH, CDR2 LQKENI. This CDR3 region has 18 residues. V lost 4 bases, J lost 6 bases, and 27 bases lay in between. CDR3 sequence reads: CASSQGRQEGSGFHGYTF. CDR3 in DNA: TGTGCCAGCTCACAAGGCAGGCAGGAGGGTTCCGGCTTCCATGGCTACACCTTC.

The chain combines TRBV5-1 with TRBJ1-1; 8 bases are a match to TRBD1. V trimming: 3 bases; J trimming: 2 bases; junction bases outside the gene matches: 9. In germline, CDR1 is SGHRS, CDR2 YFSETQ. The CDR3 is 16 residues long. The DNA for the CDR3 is TGCGCCAGCAGCTCTACGACAGGGGACCTTAACACTGAAGCTTTCTTT. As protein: CASSSTTGDLNTEAFF.